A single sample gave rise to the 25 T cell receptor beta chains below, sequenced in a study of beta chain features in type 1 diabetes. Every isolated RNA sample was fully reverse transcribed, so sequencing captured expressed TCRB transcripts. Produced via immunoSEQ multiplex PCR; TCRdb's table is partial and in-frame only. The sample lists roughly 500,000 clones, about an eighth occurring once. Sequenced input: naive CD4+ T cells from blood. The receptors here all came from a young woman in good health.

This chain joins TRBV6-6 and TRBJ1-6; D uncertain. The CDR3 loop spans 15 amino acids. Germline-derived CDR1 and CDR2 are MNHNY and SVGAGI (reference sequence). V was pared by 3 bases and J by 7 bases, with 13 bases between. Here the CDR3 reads CASSYQVRNNSPLHF. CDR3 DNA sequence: TGTGCCAGCAGTTATCAGGTCCGAAACAATTCACCCCTCCACTTT.

The DNA for the CDR3 is TGTGCCAGTAGGGGACACCTCTCCTACGAGCAGTACTTC. Protein: CASRGHLSYEQYF. V gene TRBV19 combines with J gene TRBJ2-7, with TRBD1 as a possible D gene (6 bases). CDR1 is LNHDA and CDR2 is SQIVND in the germline V gene (reference sequence). Trimming left V 6 bases short and J 0 bases short, with 9 bases between. There are 13 residues in the CDR3. The full variable domain, its missing parts supplied by reference TRBV19 and TRBJ2-7, is DGGITQSPKYLFRKEGQNVTLSCEQNLNHDAMYWYRQDPGQGLRLIYYSQIVNDFQKGDIAEGYSVSREKKESFPLTVTSAQKNPTAFYLCASRGHLSYEQYFGPGTRLTVT.

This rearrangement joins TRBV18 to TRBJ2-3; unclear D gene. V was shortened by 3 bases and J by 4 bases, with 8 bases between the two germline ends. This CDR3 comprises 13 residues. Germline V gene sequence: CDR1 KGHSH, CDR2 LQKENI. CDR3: CASSPKVADTQYF. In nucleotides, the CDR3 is TGTGCCAGCTCACCGAAGGTGGCAGATACGCAGTATTTT.

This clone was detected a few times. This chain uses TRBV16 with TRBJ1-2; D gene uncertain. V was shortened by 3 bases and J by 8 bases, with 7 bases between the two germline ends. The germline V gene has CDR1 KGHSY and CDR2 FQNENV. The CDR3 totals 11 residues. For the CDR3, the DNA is TGTGCCAGCAGCCAGCAAGGGGGCTACACCTTC. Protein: CASSQQGGYTF.

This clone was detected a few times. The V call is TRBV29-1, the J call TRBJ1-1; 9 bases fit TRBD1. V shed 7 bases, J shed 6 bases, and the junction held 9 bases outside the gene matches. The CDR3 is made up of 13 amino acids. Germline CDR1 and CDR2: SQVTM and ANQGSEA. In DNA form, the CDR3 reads TGCAGCGGATTCGGACAGGGGCAACCTGAAGCTTTCTTT. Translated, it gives CSGFGQGQPEAFF.

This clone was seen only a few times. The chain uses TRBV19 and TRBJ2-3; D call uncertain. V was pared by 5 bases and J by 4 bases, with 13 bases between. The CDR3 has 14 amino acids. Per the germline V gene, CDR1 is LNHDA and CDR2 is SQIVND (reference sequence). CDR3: CASSGVPGADTQYF. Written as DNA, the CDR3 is TGTGCCAGTAGTGGAGTCCCCGGAGCAGATACGCAGTATTTT.

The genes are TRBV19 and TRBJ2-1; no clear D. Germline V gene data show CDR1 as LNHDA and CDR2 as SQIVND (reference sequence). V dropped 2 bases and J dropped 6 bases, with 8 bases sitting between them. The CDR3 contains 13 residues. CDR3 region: CASSISPFNEQFF. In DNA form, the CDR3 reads TGTGCCAGTAGTATATCTCCCTTCAATGAGCAGTTCTTC.

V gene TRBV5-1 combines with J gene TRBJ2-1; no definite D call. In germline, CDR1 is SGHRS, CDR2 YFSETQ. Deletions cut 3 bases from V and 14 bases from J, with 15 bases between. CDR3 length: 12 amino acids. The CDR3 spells CASSSQPGQKFF. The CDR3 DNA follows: TGCGCCAGCAGCTCCCAACCGGGCCAGAAGTTCTTC. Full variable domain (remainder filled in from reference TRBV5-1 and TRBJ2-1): KAGVTQTPRYLIKTRGQQVTLSCSPISGHRSVSWYQQTPGQGLQFLFEYFSETQRNKGNFPGRFSGRQFSNSRSEMNVSTLELGDSALYLCASSSQPGQKFFGPGTRLTVL.

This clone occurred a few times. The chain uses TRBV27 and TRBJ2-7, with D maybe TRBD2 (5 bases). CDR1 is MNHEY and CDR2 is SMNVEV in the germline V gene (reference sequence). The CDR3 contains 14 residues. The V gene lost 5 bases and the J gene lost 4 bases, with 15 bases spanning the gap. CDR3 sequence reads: CASSRRTGNYEQYF. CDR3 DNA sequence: TGTGCCAGCAGTCGTAGGACGGGGAATTACGAGCAGTACTTC.

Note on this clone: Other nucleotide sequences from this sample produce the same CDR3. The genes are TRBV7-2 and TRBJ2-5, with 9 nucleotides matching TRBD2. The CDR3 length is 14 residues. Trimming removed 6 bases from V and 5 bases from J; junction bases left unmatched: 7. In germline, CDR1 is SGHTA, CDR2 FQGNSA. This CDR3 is CASSRGLASETQYF. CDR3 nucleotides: TGTGCCAGCAGTCGTGGACTAGCGTCGGAGACCCAGTACTTC.

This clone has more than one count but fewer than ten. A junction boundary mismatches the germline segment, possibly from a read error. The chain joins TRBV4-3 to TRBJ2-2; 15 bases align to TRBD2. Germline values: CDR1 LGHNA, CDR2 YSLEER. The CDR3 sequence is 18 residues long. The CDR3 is CASSKEGLAGGTTGELFF. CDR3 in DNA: TGCGCCAGCAGCAAAGAGGGACTAGCGGGAGGAACCACCGGGGAGCTGTTTTTT.

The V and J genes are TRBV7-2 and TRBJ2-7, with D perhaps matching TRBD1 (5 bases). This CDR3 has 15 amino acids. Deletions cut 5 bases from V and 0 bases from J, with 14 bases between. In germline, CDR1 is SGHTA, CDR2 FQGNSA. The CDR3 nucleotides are TGTGCCAGCAGCCCTGGGGCCCTTAGCTCCTACGAGCAGTACTTC. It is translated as CASSPGALSSYEQYF.

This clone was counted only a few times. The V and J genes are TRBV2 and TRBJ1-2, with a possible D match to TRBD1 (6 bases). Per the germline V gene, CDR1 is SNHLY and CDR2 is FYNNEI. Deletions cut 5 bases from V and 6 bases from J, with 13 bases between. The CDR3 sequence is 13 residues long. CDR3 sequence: CASSPRQGNGYTF. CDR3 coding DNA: TGTGCCAGCAGTCCCCGGCAGGGGAATGGCTACACCTTC.

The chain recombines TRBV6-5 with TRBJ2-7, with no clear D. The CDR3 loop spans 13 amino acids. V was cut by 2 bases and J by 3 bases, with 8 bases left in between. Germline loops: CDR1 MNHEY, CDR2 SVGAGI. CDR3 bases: TGTGCCAGCAGTTACATGGTGGGCTACGAGCAGTACGTC. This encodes CASSYMVGYEQYV.

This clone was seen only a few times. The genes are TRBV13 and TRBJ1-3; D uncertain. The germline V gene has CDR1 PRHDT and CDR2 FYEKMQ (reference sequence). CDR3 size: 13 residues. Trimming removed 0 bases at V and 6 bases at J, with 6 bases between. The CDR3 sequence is CASSLGAENTIYF. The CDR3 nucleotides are TGTGCCAGCAGCTTAGGTGCAGAAAACACCATATATTTT.

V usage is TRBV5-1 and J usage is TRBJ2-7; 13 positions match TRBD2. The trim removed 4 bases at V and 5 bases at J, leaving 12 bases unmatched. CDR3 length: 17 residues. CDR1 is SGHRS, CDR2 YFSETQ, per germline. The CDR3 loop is CASSPGTSGALTHEQYF. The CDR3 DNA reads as TGCGCCAGCAGCCCCGGGACTAGCGGGGCCTTGACCCACGAGCAGTACTTC.

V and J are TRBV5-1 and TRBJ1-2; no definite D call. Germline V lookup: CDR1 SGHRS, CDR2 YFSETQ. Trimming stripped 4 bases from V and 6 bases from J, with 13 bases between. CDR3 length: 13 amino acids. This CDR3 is CASSPGSQDGYTF. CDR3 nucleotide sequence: TGCGCCAGCAGCCCGGGGTCCCAGGATGGCTACACCTTC.

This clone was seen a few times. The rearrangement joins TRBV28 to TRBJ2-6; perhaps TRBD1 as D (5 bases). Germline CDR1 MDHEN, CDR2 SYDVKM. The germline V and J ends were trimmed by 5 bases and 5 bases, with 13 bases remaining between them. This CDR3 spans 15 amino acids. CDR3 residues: CASSPRTFWANVLTF. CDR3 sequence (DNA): TGTGCCAGCAGTCCCAGGACATTCTGGGCCAACGTCCTGACTTTC. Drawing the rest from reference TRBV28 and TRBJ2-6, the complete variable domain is DVKVTQSSRYLVKRTGEKVFLECVQDMDHENMFWYRQDPGLGLRLIYFSYDVKMKEKGDIPEGYSVSREKKERFSLILESASTNQTSMYLCASSPRTFWANVLTFGAGSRLTVL.

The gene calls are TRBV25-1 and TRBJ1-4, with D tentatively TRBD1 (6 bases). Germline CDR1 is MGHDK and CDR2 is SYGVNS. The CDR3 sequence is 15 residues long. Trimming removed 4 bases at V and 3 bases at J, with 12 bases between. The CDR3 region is CASSAQQGANEKLFF. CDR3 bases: TGTGCCAGCAGTGCGCAACAGGGAGCTAATGAAAAACTGTTTTTT.

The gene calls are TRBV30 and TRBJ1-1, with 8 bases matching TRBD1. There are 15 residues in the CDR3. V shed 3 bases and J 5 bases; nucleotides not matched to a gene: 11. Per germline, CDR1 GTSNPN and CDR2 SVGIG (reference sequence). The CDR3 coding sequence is TGTGCCTGGAGCAAACGACAGGGGTGGACGACTGAAGCTTTCTTT. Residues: CAWSKRQGWTTEAFF.

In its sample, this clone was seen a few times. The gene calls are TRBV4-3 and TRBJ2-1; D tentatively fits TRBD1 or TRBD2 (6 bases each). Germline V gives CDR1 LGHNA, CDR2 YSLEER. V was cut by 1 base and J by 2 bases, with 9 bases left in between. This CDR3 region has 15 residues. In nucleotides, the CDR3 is TGCGCCAGCAGCCAAGCCGGGGGCGCCTACAATGAGCAGTTCTTC. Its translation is CASSQAGGAYNEQFF.

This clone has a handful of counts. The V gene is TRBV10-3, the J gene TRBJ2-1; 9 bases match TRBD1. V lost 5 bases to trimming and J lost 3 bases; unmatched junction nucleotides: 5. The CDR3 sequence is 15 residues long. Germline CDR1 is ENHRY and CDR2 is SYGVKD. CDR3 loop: CAISPGQGSYNEQFF. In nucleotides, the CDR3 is TGTGCCATCAGTCCCGGACAGGGGAGCTACAATGAGCAGTTCTTC.

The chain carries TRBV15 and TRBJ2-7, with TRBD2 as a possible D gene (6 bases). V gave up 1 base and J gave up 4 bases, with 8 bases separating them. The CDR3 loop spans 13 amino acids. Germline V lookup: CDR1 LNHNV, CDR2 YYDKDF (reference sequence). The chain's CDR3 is CATSRGREYEQYF. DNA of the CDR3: TGTGCCACCAGCAGAGGACGGGAGTACGAGCAGTACTTC.

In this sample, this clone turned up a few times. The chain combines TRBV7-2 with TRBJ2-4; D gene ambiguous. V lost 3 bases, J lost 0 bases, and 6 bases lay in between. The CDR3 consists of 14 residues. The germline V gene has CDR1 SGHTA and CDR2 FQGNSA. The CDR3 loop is CASSFALAKNIQYF. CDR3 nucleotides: TGTGCCAGCAGCTTCGCCTTAGCCAAAAACATTCAGTACTTC.

CDR3 nucleotides: TGTGCCAGCAGTTTACTAGCGGGGGCCACAGATACGCAGTATTTT. Its protein is CASSLLAGATDTQYF. The genes are TRBV6-4 and TRBJ2-3; 11 bases match TRBD2. V was pared by 5 bases and J by 2 bases, with 3 bases of the junction left unmatched. The CDR3 sequence is 15 residues long. Germline CDR1 reads MRHNA; CDR2 reads SNTAGT.